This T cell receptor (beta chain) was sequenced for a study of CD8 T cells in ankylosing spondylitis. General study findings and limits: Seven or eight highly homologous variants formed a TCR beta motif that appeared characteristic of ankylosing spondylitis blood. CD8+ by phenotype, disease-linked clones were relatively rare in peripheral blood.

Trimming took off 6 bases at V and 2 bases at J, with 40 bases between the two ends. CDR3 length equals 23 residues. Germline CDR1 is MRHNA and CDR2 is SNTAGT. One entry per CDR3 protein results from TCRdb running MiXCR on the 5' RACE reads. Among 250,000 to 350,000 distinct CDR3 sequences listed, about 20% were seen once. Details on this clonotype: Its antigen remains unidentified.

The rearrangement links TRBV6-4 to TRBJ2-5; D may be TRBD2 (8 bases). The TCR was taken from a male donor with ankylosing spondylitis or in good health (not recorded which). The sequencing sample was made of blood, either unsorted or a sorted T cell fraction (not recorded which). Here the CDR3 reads CASRRLRTGTLPPKAGDQETQYF. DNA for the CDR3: TGTGCCAGCAGACGCCTCCGGACAGGAACCCTTCCCCCCAAAGCGGGAGATCAAGAGACCCAGTACTTC.